This TCR beta chain was sequenced during a study of cytomegalovirus exposure and HLA in healthy donors. The wider study: Across 350 to 500 genotyped donors, 65% to 90% landed in the Caucasian-associated ancestry cluster. Whole-study findings and limits: When analyzed later, a missense DCLRE1C variant was found to be linked to TCR beta V- and J-gene trimming. A highly shared variant cluster was judged a likely technical artifact. Solely CMV serostatus was available to characterize immune exposure.

A multiplex PCR was run with 60 Vbeta primers and 13 Jbeta primers. The assay was immunoSEQ multiplex PCR, and TCRdb's table has in-frame clones only and misses some. The sample holds over 200,000 clones, nearly 80% seen once. Between the trimmed V and J ends, which lost 4 bases and 9 bases, there was a span of 14 bases. This CDR3 spans 13 amino acids. Germline V CDR1 and CDR2: SGHRS, YFSETQ. In regard to this clone: Its target is unknown.

The chain recombines TRBV5-1 with TRBJ2-4; TRBD2 might be the D (6 bases). Input material: PBMCs. This receptor was obtained from a male donor in good health and CMV-seronegative. The CDR3 DNA reads as TGCGCCAGCAGCGAGGGAGGTTGGCCCATTCAGTACTTC. The encoded protein is CASSEGGWPIQYF.